The TCR beta chain described here comes from a study of cytotoxic CD8 clonotypes in ibrutinib-treated CLL. The study, taken as a whole, reports: Sampling schedules were unmatched across sustained-remission and progressing patients. At ibrutinib response, clonality increased, and at progression it declined back toward baseline.

About 2 micrograms of genomic DNA, which was extracted from cryopreserved PBMCs, served as the material used for the TCR beta libraries. Germline CDR1 MNHNS, CDR2 SASEGT. The CDR3 runs to 14 residues. V lost 6 bases and J lost 6, with 15 bases in between. Note on this clone: The antigen remains undetermined.

The protocol was immunoSEQ multiplex PCR, while the TCRdb copy is restricted to in-frame clones and leaves out a portion. The table includes roughly 170,000 clones, 70% to 85% detected once. This sequence originates from a human donor with chronic lymphocytic leukemia. The starting material was PBMCs, obtained after 24 months of ibrutinib treatment. The genes are TRBV6-1 and TRBJ1-5; no clear D. The CDR3 bases are TGTGCCAGCAGCTCCCTCGGGAGTAGTCAGCCCCAGCATTTT. Amino acid sequence: CASSSLGSSQPQHF.